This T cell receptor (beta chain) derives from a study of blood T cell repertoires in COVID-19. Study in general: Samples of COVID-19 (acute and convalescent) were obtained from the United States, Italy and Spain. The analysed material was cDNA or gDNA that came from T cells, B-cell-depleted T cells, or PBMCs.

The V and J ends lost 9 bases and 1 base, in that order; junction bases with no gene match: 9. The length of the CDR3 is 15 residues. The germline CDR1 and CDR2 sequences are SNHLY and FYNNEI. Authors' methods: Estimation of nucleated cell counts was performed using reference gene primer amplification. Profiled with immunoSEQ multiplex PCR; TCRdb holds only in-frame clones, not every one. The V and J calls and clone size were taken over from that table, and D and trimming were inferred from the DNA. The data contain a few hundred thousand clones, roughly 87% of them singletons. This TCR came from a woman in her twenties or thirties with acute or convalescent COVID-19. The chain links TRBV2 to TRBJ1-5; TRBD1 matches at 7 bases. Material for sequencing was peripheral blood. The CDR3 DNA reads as TGTGCCAGTCGAGGACAGGACGAAAGCAATCAGCCCCAGCATTTT. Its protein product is CASRGQDESNQPQHF.